The 30 T cell receptor beta chains below were found in one sample sequenced in a study of cytomegalovirus exposure and HLA in healthy donors. Amplification used 60 Vbeta primers and 13 Jbeta primers. Here immunoSEQ multiplex PCR was the method, and the copy in TCRdb shows in-frame clones only, minus some. The repertoire includes around 140,000 clones, about 61% of them detected once, and 2% to 3% sits in the top ten. Sequences were obtained from PBMCs. The receptors were gathered from a woman in her forties in good health and CMV-seronegative.

The chain uses TRBV9 and TRBJ1-2, with TRBD1 matching over 10 bases. This CDR3 is 16 amino acids long. Germline V gives CDR1 SGDLS, CDR2 YYNGEE. V was pared by 4 bases and J by 8 bases, with 14 bases of the junction left unmatched. The CDR3 region is CASSPGQGTGAVGYTF. The CDR3 DNA reads TGTGCCAGCAGCCCGGGTCAAGGGACAGGGGCCGTGGGCTACACCTTC.

The chain has TRBV30 and TRBJ1-2; the D gene is possibly TRBD1 (6 bases). This CDR3 contains 15 residues. The V gene's germline CDR1 is GTSNPN and CDR2 SVGIG (reference sequence). V was clipped by 0 bases and J by 6 bases, with 17 bases between them. As DNA, the CDR3 is TGTGCCTGGAGTGTAGTCCTCGGGGGGGCCGATGGCTACACCTTC. It translates to CAWSVVLGGADGYTF.

This chain uses TRBV10-3 with TRBJ1-2; 9 nucleotides match TRBD1. The CDR3 spans 14 residues. CDR1 and CDR2 from the germline V gene are ENHRY and SYGVKD. The ends lost 7 bases at V and 2 bases at J; junction bases unmatched: 5. CDR3 residues: CAITLDRGNYGYTF. The DNA for the CDR3 is TGTGCCATCACCCTGGACAGGGGAAACTATGGCTACACCTTC.

J is TRBJ1-1 and V is TRBV4-1; 10 nucleotides agree with TRBD1. The V gene's germline CDR1 is MGHRA and CDR2 YSYEKL. V trimming: 4 bases; J trimming: 6 bases; junction bases outside the gene matches: 2. The CDR3 runs 13 residues. CDR3 sequence reads: CASSRTGGAEAFF. The CDR3, as DNA: TGCGCCAGCAGCCGGACAGGGGGGGCTGAAGCTTTCTTT.

V and J are TRBV6-5 and TRBJ1-1; 9 bases map to TRBD1. In germline, CDR1 is MNHEY, CDR2 SVGAGI. V shed 6 bases, J shed 4 bases, and the junction held 6 bases outside the gene matches. The CDR3 runs to 14 residues. CDR3 in DNA: TGTGCCAGCAGGAAGGACAGGGGAGGCACTGAAGCTTTCTTT. Amino acid sequence: CASRKDRGGTEAFF.

The chain links TRBV30 to TRBJ1-4; D remains ambiguous. There are 13 residues in the CDR3. CDR1 is GTSNPN, CDR2 SVGIG, per germline (reference sequence). Trimming cost V 2 bases and J 4 bases, with 8 bases left between them. CDR3 residues: CAWSTGINEKLFF. CDR3 in DNA: TGTGCCTGGAGTACCGGGATTAATGAAAAACTGTTTTTT.

The CDR3 spells CASTPGQGPGTEAFF. In DNA, the CDR3 is TGTGCCAGCACCCCGGGACAGGGTCCGGGCACTGAAGCTTTCTTT. This chain connects TRBV28 to TRBJ1-1, with 9 positions matching TRBD1. CDR3 length: 15 residues. Per the germline V gene, CDR1 is MDHEN and CDR2 is SYDVKM. Trimming removed 7 bases from V and 4 bases from J; junction bases left unmatched: 10.

This clone has a handful of counts. This chain links TRBV9 with TRBJ2-1, with 8 bases identical to TRBD2. J gave up 0 bases and V 1 base, and 6 bases lay outside the gene matches. In germline, CDR1 is SGDLS, CDR2 YYNGEE. The CDR3 totals 17 residues. CDR3 nucleotide sequence: TGTGCCAGCAGCGTAACGGGGGGGGGCCCCTCCTACAATGAGCAGTTCTTC. It translates to CASSVTGGGPSYNEQFF.

J is TRBJ2-6 and V is TRBV5-1; possible D gene TRBD1, 7 bases. The ends were cut back, 4 bases at V and 0 bases at J, with 17 bases in the middle. The CDR3 runs to 18 residues. Germline V CDR1 and CDR2: SGHRS, YFSETQ. In DNA, the CDR3 is TGCGCCAGCAGCCCGGCCCCAGGGGGGTACTCTGGGGCCAACGTCCTGACTTTC. Encoded protein: CASSPAPGGYSGANVLTF.

This clone was observed a handful of times. CDR3 sequence reads: CASSRQGAGAGELFF. CDR3 DNA: TGCGCCAGCAGCCGACAGGGGGCTGGGGCCGGGGAGCTGTTTTTT. This sequence joins TRBV5-1 and TRBJ2-2; 10 bases line up with TRBD1. This CDR3 is built from 15 residues. Germline V lookup: CDR1 SGHRS, CDR2 YFSETQ. V lost 4 bases and J lost 6; bases outside the gene matches: 6.

The chain recombines TRBV27 with TRBJ1-2; the match to TRBD1 covers 10 bases. Trimming at V came to 4 bases and at J to 0 bases, leaving 8 bases not matched to a gene. Germline V gene data show CDR1 as MNHEY and CDR2 as SMNVEV (reference sequence). The CDR3 is 17 residues long. The CDR3 nucleotides are TGTGCCAGCAGTTCCCTCGGGACAGGGGAGGCTAACTATGGCTACACCTTC. Its translation is CASSSLGTGEANYGYTF.

The rearrangement links TRBV27 to TRBJ1-6; D may be TRBD1 (5 bases). From germline, CDR1 is MNHEY and CDR2 SMNVEV (reference sequence). V was trimmed by 5 bases and J by 7 bases, leaving 12 bases between them. The CDR3 sequence is 14 residues long. This chain's CDR3 is CASSAGTLNSPLHF. The CDR3 DNA sequence: TGTGCCAGCAGTGCCGGGACTTTAAATTCACCCCTCCACTTT.

This clone was detected only a few times. The chain links TRBV5-5 to TRBJ1-1; D call uncertain. Germline V CDR1 and CDR2: SGHKS, YYEKEE (reference sequence). This CDR3 has 12 residues. V lost 4 bases to trimming and J lost 9 bases, with 13 bases between them. CDR3 region: CASSLREGKAFF. Written as DNA, the CDR3 is TGTGCCAGCAGCCTACGAGAGGGAAAAGCTTTCTTT.

The chain has TRBV7-2 and TRBJ1-2; D might be TRBD1 (6 bases). V was trimmed by 7 bases and J by 0 bases, leaving 15 bases between them. Germline lookup yields CDR1 SGHTA and CDR2 FQGNSA. The CDR3 consists of 15 residues. As DNA, the CDR3 is TGTGCCAGCACCCCGTCAGCAGGGGCTAACTATGGCTACACCTTC. Protein: CASTPSAGANYGYTF.

The chain uses TRBV19 and TRBJ2-7; the match to TRBD2 covers 11 bases. CDR3 length equals 15 residues. Trimming cost V 6 bases and J 1 base; bases outside gene matches: 5. Looked up from germline, CDR1 is LNHDA and CDR2 is SQIVND (reference sequence). CDR3 DNA sequence: TGTGCCAGTAGCGCCTCTAGCGGGGGGTCCTACGAGCAGTACTTC. Its translation is CASSASSGGSYEQYF.

The genes are TRBV5-6 and TRBJ1-2; 10 nucleotides align to TRBD1. CDR1 and CDR2 from the germline V gene are SGHDT and YYEEEE. The CDR3 is 13 amino acids. The V gene end was trimmed by 4 bases and the J gene end by 6 bases; junction bases not matched to a gene: 3. CDR3 DNA: TGTGCCAGCAGCCGACAGGGGGCCGATGGCTACACCTTC. Translation: CASSRQGADGYTF.

The rearrangement joins TRBV7-2 to TRBJ2-1; TRBD2 aligns across 9 bases. J was trimmed by 0 bases and V by 8 bases; bases with no gene match: 5. Germline CDR1 SGHTA, CDR2 FQGNSA. The length of the CDR3 is 15 residues. CDR3 residues: CASRRGGSSYNEQFF. CDR3 coding DNA: TGTGCCAGCCGGCGGGGGGGGAGCTCCTACAATGAGCAGTTCTTC.

This clone has just a few counts. The V and J genes are TRBV10-3 and TRBJ2-1; 10 bases map to TRBD2. V lost 4 bases to trimming and J lost 3 bases; unmatched junction nucleotides: 3. CDR1 ENHRY and CDR2 SYGVKD come from the germline V gene. The CDR3 has 15 residues. CDR3 DNA: TGTGCCATCAGTGGTAGCGGGGGGAACTACAATGAGCAGTTCTTC. Translation: CAISGSGGNYNEQFF.

The chain carries TRBV30 and TRBJ1-1; D not resolved. Germline assignment: CDR1 GTSNPN and CDR2 SVGIG (reference sequence). The ends were cut back, 0 bases at V and 4 bases at J, with 9 bases in the middle. This CDR3 comprises 13 residues. The CDR3 is CAWSVRLTTEAFF. The CDR3 DNA is TGTGCCTGGAGTGTACGACTGACCACTGAAGCTTTCTTT.

The chain carries TRBV7-2 and TRBJ1-2, with TRBD1 as a possible D gene (6 bases). The CDR3 totals 15 residues. Germline V gene lookup returns CDR1 SGHTA and CDR2 FQGNSA. V lost 3 bases and J lost 4, with 15 bases in between. CDR3 sequence: CASSLAGDTLYGYTF. The CDR3 DNA follows: TGTGCCAGCAGCTTGGCGGGGGACACCCTCTATGGCTACACCTTC.

The chain uses TRBV5-4 and TRBJ1-3; D not resolved. CDR3 length equals 16 residues. Per the germline V gene, CDR1 is SGHNT and CDR2 is YYREEE (reference sequence). V gave up 0 bases and J gave up 4 bases, with 14 bases separating them. This chain's CDR3 is CASSLESRGGGNTIYF. The CDR3 DNA reads as TGTGCCAGCAGCTTGGAGTCGCGGGGAGGCGGAAACACCATATATTTT.

This clone appeared a few times. The rearrangement links TRBV6-1 to TRBJ1-2; possibly TRBD1 for D (5 bases). Trimming pared 5 bases from V and 0 bases from J, leaving 10 bases between. CDR3 size: 14 residues. CDR1 MNHNS and CDR2 SASEGT come from the germline V gene. CDR3 DNA: TGTGCCAGCAGTCTTACAGGAGCTAACTATGGCTACACCTTC. It translates to CASSLTGANYGYTF.

This sequence joins TRBV5-5 and TRBJ1-6; 7 nucleotides agree with TRBD1. V trimming: 1 base; J trimming: 6 bases; junction bases outside the gene matches: 7. The V gene's germline CDR1 is SGHKS and CDR2 YYEKEE (reference sequence). The CDR3 has 16 residues. The CDR3 protein is CASSLHHGTANSPLHF. CDR3 sequence (DNA): TGTGCCAGCAGCTTGCATCATGGGACAGCTAATTCACCCCTCCACTTT.

This chain joins TRBV30 and TRBJ1-1; unclear D gene. The CDR3 runs 15 residues. Germline V gene lookup returns CDR1 GTSNPN and CDR2 SVGIG (reference sequence). Trimming cost V 4 bases and J 0 bases, with 15 bases left between them. CDR3 DNA sequence: TGTGCCTGGATGTGGCGGGTTAGCATGAACACTGAAGCTTTCTTT. As protein: CAWMWRVSMNTEAFF.

The gene calls are TRBV28 and TRBJ1-6, with 7 bases identical to TRBD1. The trim removed 5 bases at V and 4 bases at J, leaving 5 bases unmatched. Germline lookup yields CDR1 MDHEN and CDR2 SYDVKM. The CDR3 extends over 15 amino acids. The CDR3 is CASSPPGGYNSPLHF. The CDR3 DNA reads TGTGCCAGCAGTCCTCCAGGGGGTTATAATTCACCCCTCCACTTT.

The chain joins TRBV7-6 to TRBJ1-3; the D gene is possibly TRBD1 (6 bases). This CDR3 is built from 16 residues. V was cut by 2 bases and J by 3 bases, with 14 bases left in between. From germline, CDR1 is SGHVS and CDR2 FNYEAQ. The CDR3 loop reads CASSLRGGISGNTIYF. The DNA of the CDR3 is TGTGCCAGCAGCTTAAGGGGGGGGATAAGTGGAAACACCATATATTTT.

The chain employs TRBV30 and TRBJ2-7; perhaps TRBD2 as D (5 bases). This CDR3 has 11 residues. Per the germline V gene, CDR1 is GTSNPN and CDR2 is SVGIG (reference sequence). The ends were cut back, 3 bases at V and 6 bases at J, with 9 bases in the middle. The CDR3: CAWRLGSEQYF. Written as DNA, the CDR3 is TGTGCCTGGAGACTGGGGAGCGAGCAGTACTTC.

The chain combines TRBV19 with TRBJ1-5; 7 bases are shared with TRBD1. This CDR3 is built from 16 residues. The germline gives CDR1 LNHDA, CDR2 SQIVND (reference sequence). V was pared by 4 bases and J by 1 base, with 7 bases of the junction left unmatched. DNA for the CDR3: TGTGCCAGTAGTACCCGTTCGACAGGGAGCAATCAGCCCCAGCATTTT. This gives the protein CASSTRSTGSNQPQHF. The whole variable domain, remainder taken from reference TRBV19 and TRBJ1-5, is DGGITQSPKYLFRKEGQNVTLSCEQNLNHDAMYWYRQDPGQGLRLIYYSQIVNDFQKGDIAEGYSVSREKKESFPLTVTSAQKNPTAFYLCASSTRSTGSNQPQHFGDGTRLSIL.

The rearrangement joins TRBV5-4 to TRBJ2-6; TRBD1 matches 9 bases. This CDR3 comprises 17 residues. V shed 2 bases and J 4 bases; nucleotides not matched to a gene: 7. The germline gives CDR1 SGHNT, CDR2 YYREEE (reference sequence). The CDR3 region has the DNA TGTGCCAGCAGCTTAGGGGACAGGGCCCCCGGGGCCAACGTCCTGACTTTC. This translates into CASSLGDRAPGANVLTF. The full variable domain, its missing parts supplied by reference TRBV5-4 and TRBJ2-6, is ETGVTQSPTHLIKTRGQQVTLRCSSQSGHNTVSWYQQALGQGPQFIFQYYREEENGRGNFPPRFSGLQFPNYSSELNVNALELDDSALYLCASSLGDRAPGANVLTFGAGSRLTVL.

V gene TRBV7-3 combines with J gene TRBJ2-7; 10 bases map to TRBD1. CDR1 is SGHTA, CDR2 FQGTGA, per germline. This CDR3 spans 20 amino acids. After removal of 1 base from V and 6 bases from J, the junction contained 21 bases not matched to a gene. For the CDR3, the DNA is TGTGCCAGCAGCTTAAAATTCCGACCCGTCAAAAAGGACAGGGGGTCCGAGCAGTACTTC. Its protein product is CASSLKFRPVKKDRGSEQYF. The full variable domain, its missing parts supplied by reference TRBV7-3 and TRBJ2-7, is GAGVSQTPSNKVTEKGKYVELRCDPISGHTALYWYRQSLGQGPEFLIYFQGTGAADDSGLPNDRFFAVRPEGSVSTLKIQRTERGDSAVYLCASSLKFRPVKKDRGSEQYFGPGTRLTVT.